The clone carrying this TCR beta chain has just a few counts. Its antigen is unidentified. Expressed TCRB transcripts were sequenced because the entire RNA isolate underwent reverse transcription. Sequencing of naive, central memory and regulatory T cell samples gave an average of around 4 million reads. Measured with immunoSEQ multiplex PCR; TCRdb has only the in-frame clones, and not every one. The sample lists approximately 250,000 clones, around an eighth occurring once. Sampling consisted of one heparinised blood draw per donor, averaging approximately 100 mL. The data were obtained in a study of beta chain features in type 1 diabetes. General observations from the study: VDJ junctions from patients with type 1 diabetes contained fewer insertions and more deletions.

The ends lost 4 bases at V and 7 bases at J; junction bases unmatched: 4. The CDR3 runs to 13 residues. Germline V gene lookup returns CDR1 MNHEY and CDR2 SVGAGI. This TCR derives from a woman between 40 and 50 years old in good health. Sequenced: naive CD4+ T cells from blood. The chain carries TRBV6-5 and TRBJ1-5; 7 nucleotides match TRBD1. CDR3 nucleotides: TGTGCCAGCAGTTTGACAGGGTACCAGCCCCAGCATTTT. Translated, it gives CASSLTGYQPQHF.